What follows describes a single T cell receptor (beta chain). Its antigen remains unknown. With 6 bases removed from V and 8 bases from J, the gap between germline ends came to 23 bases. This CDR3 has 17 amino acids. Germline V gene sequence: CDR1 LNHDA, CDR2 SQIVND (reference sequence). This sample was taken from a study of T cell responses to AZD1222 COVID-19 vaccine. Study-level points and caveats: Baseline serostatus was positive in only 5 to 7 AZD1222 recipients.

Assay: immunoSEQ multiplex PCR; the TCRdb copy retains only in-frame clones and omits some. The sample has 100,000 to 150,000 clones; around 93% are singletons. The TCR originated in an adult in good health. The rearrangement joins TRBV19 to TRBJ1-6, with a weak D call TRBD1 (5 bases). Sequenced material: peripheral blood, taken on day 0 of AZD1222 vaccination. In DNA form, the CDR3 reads TGTGCCAGTAGCCCCCGTTTCCGGGGCTGGGAGGATTCACCCCTCCACTTT. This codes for CASSPRFRGWEDSPLHF.